Described below is a single T cell receptor (beta chain) sequence and its context. The antigen remains undetermined. Measured with immunoSEQ multiplex PCR; TCRdb has only the in-frame clones, and not every one. The sample contains about 40,000 clones, about 86% of which appear only once. This sample was taken from a study of T cells in localized non-small cell lung cancer. V shed 0 bases and J 4 bases; nucleotides not matched to a gene: 6. Germline CDR1 GTSNPN, CDR2 SVGIG (reference sequence). The CDR3 runs 16 residues. Study outcomes and limitations: The study detected a median around 61 of the top 100 tumor clones in adjacent lung. Elevated circulating T cell density in blood was associated with longer overall survival.

The chain combines TRBV30 with TRBJ1-2, with 12 bases aligning to TRBD1. The source of this sequence is a male donor aged 60 or over with stage II lung adenocarcinoma. Sequencing was performed on peripheral blood mononuclear cells, taken before any cancer treatment. The CDR3 spells CAWSVPRDRGRYGYTF. The CDR3 DNA follows: TGTGCCTGGAGTGTCCCCCGGGACAGGGGGCGCTATGGCTACACCTTC.